This TCR beta chain came from a study of tumor-infiltrating lymphocytes in primary liver carcinoma. Co-extracted RNA and DNA came from about 19-30 mg of unsorted bulk tissue. The CDR3 totals 20 residues. Looked up from germline, CDR1 is MDHEN and CDR2 is SYDVKM. Total RNA amounting to 450 to 500 ng was the source from which TCR beta cDNA was made with a constant-region primer. Three rounds of nested multiplex PCR with slightly modified ARM-PCR produced TCR beta libraries. A C-beta reverse primer and TRBV1-TRBV30 forward primers served in each of the first two PCR rounds, at about 10 cycles apiece. Each CDR3 protein is one row after TCRdb ran MiXCR on the multiplex PCR reads. The sample yields some 20,000 distinct CDR3 sequences, roughly three quarters seen once. Comments on this clonotype: Relative to the germline gene, one junction end is altered; a read error may explain this.

This receptor was obtained from a woman in her 30s with primary liver carcinoma and hepatitis B virus infection. Sequencing input: liver tumor tissue from sampling region 4. Subset specified: tumor region T4, right-lateral pole. The chain links TRBV28 to TRBJ1-2; D remains ambiguous. CDR3 DNA: TGTGCCAGCTCCACTGGCAGACTAGTTCCCCCTCAGCACACTAACTATGGTTACACCTTC. Translation gives CASSTGRLVPPQHTNYGYTF.